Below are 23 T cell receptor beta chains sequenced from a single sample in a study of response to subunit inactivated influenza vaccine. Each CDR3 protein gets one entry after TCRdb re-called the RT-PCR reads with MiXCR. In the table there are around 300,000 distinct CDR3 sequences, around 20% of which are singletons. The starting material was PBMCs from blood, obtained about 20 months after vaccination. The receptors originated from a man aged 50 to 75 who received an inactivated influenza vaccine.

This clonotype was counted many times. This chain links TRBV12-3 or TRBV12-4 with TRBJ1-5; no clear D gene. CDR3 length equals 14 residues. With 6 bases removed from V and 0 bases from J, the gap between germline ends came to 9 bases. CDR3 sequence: CASSINYSNQPQHF. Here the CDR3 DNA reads TGTGCCAGCAGCATCAATTATAGCAATCAGCCCCAGCATTTT.

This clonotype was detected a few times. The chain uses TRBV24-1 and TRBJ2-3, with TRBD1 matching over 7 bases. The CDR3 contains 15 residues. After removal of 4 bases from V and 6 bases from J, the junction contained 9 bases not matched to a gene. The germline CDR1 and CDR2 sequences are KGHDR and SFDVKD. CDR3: CATSDPTNRGDTQYF. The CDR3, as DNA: TGTGCCACCAGTGACCCTACAAACAGGGGCGATACGCAGTATTTT.

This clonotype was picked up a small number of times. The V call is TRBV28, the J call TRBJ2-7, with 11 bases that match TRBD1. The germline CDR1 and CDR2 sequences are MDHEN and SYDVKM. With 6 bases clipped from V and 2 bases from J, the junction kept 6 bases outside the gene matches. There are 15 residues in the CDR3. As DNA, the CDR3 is TGTGCCAGCAGCAAGGGACAGGGGGAACCCTACGAGCAGTACTTC. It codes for CASSKGQGEPYEQYF. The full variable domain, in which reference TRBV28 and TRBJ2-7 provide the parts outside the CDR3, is DVKVTQSSRYLVKRTGEKVFLECVQDMDHENMFWYRQDPGLGLRLIYFSYDVKMKEKGDIPEGYSVSREKKERFSLILESASTNQTSMYLCASSKGQGEPYEQYFGPGTRLTVT.

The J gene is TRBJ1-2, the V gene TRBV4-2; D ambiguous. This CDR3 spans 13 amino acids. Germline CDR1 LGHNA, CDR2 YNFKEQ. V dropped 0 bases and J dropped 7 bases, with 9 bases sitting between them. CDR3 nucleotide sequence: TGTGCCAGCAGCCAAGAGTATGGCAGTGGCTACACCTTC. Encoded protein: CASSQEYGSGYTF.

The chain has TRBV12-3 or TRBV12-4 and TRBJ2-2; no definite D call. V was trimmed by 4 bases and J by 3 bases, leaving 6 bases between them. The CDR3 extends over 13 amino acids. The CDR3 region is CASSSRYTGELFF. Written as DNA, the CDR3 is TGTGCCAGCAGTTCCAGATACACCGGGGAGCTGTTTTTT.

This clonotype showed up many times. As DNA, the CDR3 is TGCAGCGTTGAAGAGGACAGGGCTGGGTACTATGGCTACACCTTC. This gives the protein CSVEEDRAGYYGYTF. The chain has TRBV29-1 and TRBJ1-2; 8 bases agree with TRBD1. V shed 0 bases and J 3 bases; nucleotides not matched to a gene: 6. CDR3 length equals 15 residues. From germline, CDR1 is SQVTM and CDR2 ANQGSEA.

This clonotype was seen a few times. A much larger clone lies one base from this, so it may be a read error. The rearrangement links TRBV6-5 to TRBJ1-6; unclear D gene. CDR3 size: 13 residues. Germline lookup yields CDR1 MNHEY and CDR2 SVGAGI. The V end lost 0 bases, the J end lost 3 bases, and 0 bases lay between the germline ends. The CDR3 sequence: CASSYSYNSPLHF. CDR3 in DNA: TGTGCCAGCAGTTACTCCTATAATTCACCCCTCCACTTT.

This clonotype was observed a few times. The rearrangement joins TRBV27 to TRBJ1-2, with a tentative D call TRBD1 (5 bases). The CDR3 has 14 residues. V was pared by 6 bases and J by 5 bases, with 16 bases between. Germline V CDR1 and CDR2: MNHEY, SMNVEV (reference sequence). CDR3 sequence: CASRGEGWLYGYTF. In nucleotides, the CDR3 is TGTGCCAGCAGGGGGGAGGGGTGGCTTTATGGCTACACCTTC.

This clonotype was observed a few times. CDR3 DNA sequence: TGCGCCAGCAGCTTAAGGCCTAGCGGGGAGGTACCAGATACGCAGTATTTT. This encodes CASSLRPSGEVPDTQYF. The chain recombines TRBV5-1 with TRBJ2-3; 9 nucleotides align to TRBD2. CDR1 is SGHRS and CDR2 is YFSETQ in the germline V gene. The CDR3 sequence is 17 residues long. Trimming took 2 bases from V and 4 from J; bases not matched to a gene: 11.

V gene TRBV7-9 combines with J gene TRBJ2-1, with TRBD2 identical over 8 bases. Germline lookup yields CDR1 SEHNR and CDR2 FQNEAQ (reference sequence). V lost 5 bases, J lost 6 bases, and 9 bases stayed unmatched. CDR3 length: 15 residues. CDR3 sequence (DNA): TGTGCCAGCAGCGATTCCGGGACTAGTACCAATGAGCAGTTCTTC. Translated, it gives CASSDSGTSTNEQFF.

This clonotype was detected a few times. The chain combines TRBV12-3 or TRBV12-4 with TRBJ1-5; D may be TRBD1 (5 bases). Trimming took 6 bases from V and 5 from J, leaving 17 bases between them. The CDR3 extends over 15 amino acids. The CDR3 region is CASSPMGGLYQPQHF. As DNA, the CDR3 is TGTGCCAGCAGCCCGATGGGGGGGTTGTATCAGCCCCAGCATTTT.

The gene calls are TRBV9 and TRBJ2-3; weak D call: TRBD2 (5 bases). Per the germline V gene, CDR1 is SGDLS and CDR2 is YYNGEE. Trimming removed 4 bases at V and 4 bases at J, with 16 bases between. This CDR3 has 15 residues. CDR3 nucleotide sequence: TGTGCCAGCAGCCAAGGACTCCCCGGAGCAGATACGCAGTATTTT. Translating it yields CASSQGLPGADTQYF.

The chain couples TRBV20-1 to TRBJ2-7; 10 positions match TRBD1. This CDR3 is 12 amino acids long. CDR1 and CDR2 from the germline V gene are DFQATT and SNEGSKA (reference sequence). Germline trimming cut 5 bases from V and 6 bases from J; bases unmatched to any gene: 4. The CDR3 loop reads CSAAGTGAEQYF. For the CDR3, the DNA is TGCAGTGCTGCCGGGACAGGGGCCGAGCAGTACTTC.

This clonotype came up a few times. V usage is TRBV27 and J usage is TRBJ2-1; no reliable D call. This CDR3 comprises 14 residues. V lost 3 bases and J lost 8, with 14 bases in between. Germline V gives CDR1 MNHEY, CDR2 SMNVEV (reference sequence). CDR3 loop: CASSFLTKIDEQFF. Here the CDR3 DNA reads TGTGCCAGCAGTTTCTTAACTAAGATCGATGAGCAGTTCTTC.

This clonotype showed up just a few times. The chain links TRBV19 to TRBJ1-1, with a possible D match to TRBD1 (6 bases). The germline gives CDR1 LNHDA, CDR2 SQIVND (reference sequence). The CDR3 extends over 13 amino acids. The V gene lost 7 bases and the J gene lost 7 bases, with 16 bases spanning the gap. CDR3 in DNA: TGTGCCAGTACTCCCAGCAGGGGTTTTGAAGCTTTCTTT. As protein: CASTPSRGFEAFF. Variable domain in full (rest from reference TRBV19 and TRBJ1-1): DGGITQSPKYLFRKEGQNVTLSCEQNLNHDAMYWYRQDPGQGLRLIYYSQIVNDFQKGDIAEGYSVSREKKESFPLTVTSAQKNPTAFYLCASTPSRGFEAFFGQGTRLTVV.

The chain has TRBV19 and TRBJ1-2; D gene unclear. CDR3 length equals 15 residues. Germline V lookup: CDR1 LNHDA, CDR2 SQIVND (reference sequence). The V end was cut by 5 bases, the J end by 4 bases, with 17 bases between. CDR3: CASSLARTAFYGYTF. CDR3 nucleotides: TGTGCCAGTAGTTTGGCAAGGACGGCCTTCTATGGCTACACCTTC. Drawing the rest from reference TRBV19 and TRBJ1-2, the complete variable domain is DGGITQSPKYLFRKEGQNVTLSCEQNLNHDAMYWYRQDPGQGLRLIYYSQIVNDFQKGDIAEGYSVSREKKESFPLTVTSAQKNPTAFYLCASSLARTAFYGYTFGSGTRLTVV.

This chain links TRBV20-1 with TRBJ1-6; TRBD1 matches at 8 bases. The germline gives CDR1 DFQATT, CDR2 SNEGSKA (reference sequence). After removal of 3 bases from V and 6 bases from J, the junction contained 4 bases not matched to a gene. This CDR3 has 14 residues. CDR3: CSARTGEGNSPLHF. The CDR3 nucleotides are TGCAGTGCTAGGACAGGGGAAGGTAATTCACCCCTCCACTTT.

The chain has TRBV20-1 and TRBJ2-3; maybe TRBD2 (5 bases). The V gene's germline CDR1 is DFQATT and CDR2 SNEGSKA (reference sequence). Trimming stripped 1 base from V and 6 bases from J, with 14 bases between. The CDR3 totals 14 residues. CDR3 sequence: CSARARVLGDTQYF. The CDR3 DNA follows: TGCAGTGCTAGAGCGAGGGTATTAGGGGATACGCAGTATTTT.

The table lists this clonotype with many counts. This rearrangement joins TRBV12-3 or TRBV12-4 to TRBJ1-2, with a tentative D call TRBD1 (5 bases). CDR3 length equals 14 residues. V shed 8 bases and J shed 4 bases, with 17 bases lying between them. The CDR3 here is CASGTLREGYGYTF. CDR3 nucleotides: TGTGCCAGCGGAACTCTCAGGGAAGGCTATGGCTACACCTTC.

CDR3 DNA sequence: TGTGCCAGCAGTTGGCGAGGTGAGCAGTTCTTC. Translating it yields CASSWRGEQFF. The V gene is TRBV12-3 or TRBV12-4, the J gene TRBJ2-1; D is unresolved. CDR3 length equals 11 residues. V gave up 4 bases and J gave up 9 bases, with 7 bases separating them.

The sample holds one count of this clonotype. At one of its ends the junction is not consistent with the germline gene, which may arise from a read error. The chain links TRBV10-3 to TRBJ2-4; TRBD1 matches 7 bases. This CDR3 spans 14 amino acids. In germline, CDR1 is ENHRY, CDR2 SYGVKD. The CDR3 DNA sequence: TGTGACATCAGTGACAGGGTAGCCAAAAACATTCAGTACTTC. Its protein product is CDISDRVAKNIQYF.

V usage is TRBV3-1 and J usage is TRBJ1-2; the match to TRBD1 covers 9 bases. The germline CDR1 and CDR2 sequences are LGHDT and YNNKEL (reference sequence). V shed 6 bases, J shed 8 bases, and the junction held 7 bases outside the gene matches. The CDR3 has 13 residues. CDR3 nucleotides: TGTGCCAGCAGTAGGGGACAGGGAGAAGGCTACACCTTC. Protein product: CASSRGQGEGYTF.

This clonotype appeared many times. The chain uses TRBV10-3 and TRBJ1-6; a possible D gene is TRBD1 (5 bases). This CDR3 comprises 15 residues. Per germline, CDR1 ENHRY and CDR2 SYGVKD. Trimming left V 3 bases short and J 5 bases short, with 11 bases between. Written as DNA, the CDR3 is TGTGCCATCAGTGAATTGGGGGAAAATAATTCACCCCTCCACTTT. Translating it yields CAISELGENNSPLHF.